These 14 T cell receptor beta chains were sequenced from one sample in a study of neurological immune-mediated disorders (dated by TCRdb to the late 2010s). The method was 5' RACE. The sequencer listed for this sample is Illumina HiSeq 2500. TCRdb reprocessing: public reads trimmed at Q25 with fastp, clones called with MiXCR, in-frame beta chains kept. Each entry merges the rows of one CDR3 protein and shows their most common DNA and genes. Present in this sample are tens of thousands of distinct CDR3 sequences, 9.5% to 13% of which were seen just once. The ten most abundant clones make up 5.8% of the sample. Sequenced sample: PBMCs. These receptors were obtained from a woman in her sixties or seventies in good health.

This chain uses TRBV7-6 with TRBJ2-6; D call uncertain. Trimming removed 8 bases from V and 2 bases from J, with 7 bases in between. This CDR3 region has 13 residues. The germline V gene encodes CDR1 SGHVS and CDR2 FNYEAQ. This chain's CDR3 is CASRPAGANVLTF. The DNA of the CDR3 is TGTGCCAGCCGACCAGCTGGGGCCAACGTCCTGACTTTC.

This clonotype has at least ten counts. The gene calls are TRBV28 and TRBJ1-4; D ambiguous. V was shortened by 6 bases and J by 5 bases, with 10 bases between the two germline ends. The germline gives CDR1 MDHEN, CDR2 SYDVKM. The CDR3 runs to 13 residues. CDR3 loop: CASRLTKNEKLFF. DNA for the CDR3: TGTGCCAGCAGGCTGACGAAAAATGAAAAACTGTTTTTT.

The V gene is TRBV12-3 or TRBV12-4, the J gene TRBJ2-7; no firm D call. V lost 3 bases and J 9 bases, leaving 15 bases between the germline ends. The CDR3 spans 13 residues. Written as DNA, the CDR3 is TGTGCCAGCAGTTTGATGGGTAGCTGGCGGCAGTACTTC. It encodes CASSLMGSWRQYF.

On this clonotype: This may be a read error, as it is one base from a much larger clone. This chain uses TRBV5-1 with TRBJ1-1; possible D gene TRBD1, 5 bases. There are 15 residues in the CDR3. V was shortened by 0 bases and J by 5 bases, with 14 bases between the two germline ends. Germline V CDR1 and CDR2: SGHRS, YFSETQ. Here the CDR3 reads CASSLVGGVDTEAFF. CDR3 DNA: TGCGCCAGCAGCTTGGTGGGGGGGGTGGATACTGAAGCTTTCTTT.

This clonotype was counted at least ten times. The chain couples TRBV7-2 to TRBJ2-7; the match to TRBD1 covers 9 bases. CDR3 length equals 14 residues. V lost 5 bases, J lost 3 bases, and 5 bases stayed unmatched. Germline CDR1 is SGHTA and CDR2 is FQGNSA. CDR3 bases: TGTGCCAGCAGCCAGGACAGGGGCAGCTACGAGCAGTACTTC. Translated: CASSQDRGSYEQYF.

This clonotype has at least ten counts. J is TRBJ1-1 and V is TRBV5-1, with 9 bases identical to TRBD1. The germline V gene has CDR1 SGHRS and CDR2 YFSETQ. This CDR3 comprises 19 residues. The trim removed 0 bases at V and 0 bases at J, leaving 12 bases unmatched. For the CDR3, the DNA is TGCGCCAGCAGCTTGGGCTACTCGGGACAGGGTTTTCTGAACACTGAAGCTTTCTTT. Translated: CASSLGYSGQGFLNTEAFF. Full variable domain (outside the CDR3, taken from reference TRBV5-1 and TRBJ1-1): KAGVTQTPRYLIKTRGQQVTLSCSPISGHRSVSWYQQTPGQGLQFLFEYFSETQRNKGNFPGRFSGRQFSNSRSEMNVSTLELGDSALYLCASSLGYSGQGFLNTEAFFGQGTRLTVV.

The V call is TRBV7-2, the J call TRBJ1-1, with no clear D. The germline CDR1 and CDR2 sequences are SGHTA and FQGNSA. The CDR3 contains 14 residues. V lost 5 bases and J lost 6, with 16 bases in between. Here the CDR3 reads CASSPRALRSEAFF. In DNA, the CDR3 is TGTGCCAGCAGCCCGAGAGCGTTGAGATCTGAAGCTTTCTTT.

The CDR3 loop is CASSFVPGDTQYF. The CDR3 DNA is TGTGCCAGCAGCTTTGTACCCGGGGATACGCAGTATTTT. The chain is built from TRBV7-2 and TRBJ2-3; D remains ambiguous. This CDR3 comprises 13 residues. V lost 3 bases to trimming and J lost 6 bases, with 10 bases between them. Germline assignment: CDR1 SGHTA and CDR2 FQGNSA.

This clonotype was counted many times. The V gene is TRBV5-6, the J gene TRBJ2-1, with 8 bases that match TRBD2. Germline V lookup: CDR1 SGHDT, CDR2 YYEEEE. The CDR3 is 16 residues long. The V segment lost 5 bases and the J segment 4 bases; nucleotides outside the gene matches: 11. Here the CDR3 DNA reads TGTGCCAGCAGGGTTGAGCGGGGGAATTTGTACAATGAGCAGTTCTTC. Amino acid sequence: CASRVERGNLYNEQFF.

This clonotype was recorded at least ten times. The V gene is TRBV5-1, the J gene TRBJ2-2; 8 bases are a match to TRBD1. CDR1 is SGHRS and CDR2 is YFSETQ in the germline V gene. V dropped 3 bases and J dropped 5; count of bases not matched to a gene: 6. The length of the CDR3 is 15 residues. The CDR3 DNA reads TGCGCCAGCAGCTCCCGGGACAGGAGAACCGGGGAGCTGTTTTTT. Its translation: CASSSRDRRTGELFF.

This clonotype was counted once. The chain carries TRBV12-3 or TRBV12-4 and TRBJ1-1, with 7 bases fitting TRBD1. This CDR3 is built from 14 residues. The V gene end was trimmed by 6 bases and the J gene end by 3 bases; junction bases not matched to a gene: 7. The DNA for the CDR3 is TGTGCCAGCAGGTTCGACAGGGTGGACACTGAAGCTTTCTTT. Translated: CASRFDRVDTEAFF.

In this sample, this clonotype turned up many times. The chain employs TRBV10-3 and TRBJ2-3; TRBD2 matches 9 bases. This CDR3 spans 14 amino acids. CDR1 and CDR2 (germline): ENHRY, SYGVKD. Losses at the gene ends were 11 bases for V and 1 base for J; bases not matched to a gene: 7. CDR3 residues: CAVHSGGGTDTQYF. The CDR3 DNA reads as TGTGCCGTACATAGCGGGGGTGGCACAGATACGCAGTATTTT.

This clonotype showed up many times. V usage is TRBV5-6 and J usage is TRBJ1-1; unclear D gene. V was trimmed by 4 bases and J by 7 bases, leaving 23 bases between them. The CDR3 totals 16 residues. Germline V gene data show CDR1 as SGHDT and CDR2 as YYEEEE. CDR3: CASSPLSAVGGNEAFF. CDR3 nucleotides: TGTGCCAGCAGCCCCTTATCGGCCGTTGGCGGTAATGAAGCTTTCTTT.

This clonotype has a count of ten or more. The V gene is TRBV9, the J gene TRBJ2-7; D call uncertain. The CDR3 extends over 14 amino acids. V lost 4 bases to trimming and J lost 5 bases, with 16 bases between them. Germline lookup yields CDR1 SGDLS and CDR2 YYNGEE. The CDR3 loop is CASSPPFRDHEQYF. The DNA for the CDR3 is TGTGCCAGCAGCCCGCCTTTCCGTGATCACGAGCAGTACTTC.